Reported below is one TCR beta chain. This specimen belongs to a study of blood T cell repertoires in COVID-19. In the study's own analysis: Cell counts per sample came from amplifying reference gene primers. Data came from immunoSEQ multiplex PCR; TCRdb stores just in-frame clones and leaves some out. V and J calls and clone size follow that table, whereas D and trimming were derived from the DNA. The sample lists over 85,000 clones, 87% seen once, with around 4.9% in the top ten. Sequencing was done on a sample of peripheral blood. The receptor was derived from a human donor in a cohort sampled during active COVID-19.

The CDR3 sequence: CAISDGQETQYF. CDR3 DNA sequence: TGTGCCATCAGTGACGGCCAAGAGACCCAGTACTTC. This rearrangement joins TRBV10-3 to TRBJ2-5; no reliable D call. The CDR3 runs 12 residues. CDR1 is ENHRY, CDR2 SYGVKD, per germline. V dropped 3 bases and J dropped 1 base, with 3 bases sitting between them.